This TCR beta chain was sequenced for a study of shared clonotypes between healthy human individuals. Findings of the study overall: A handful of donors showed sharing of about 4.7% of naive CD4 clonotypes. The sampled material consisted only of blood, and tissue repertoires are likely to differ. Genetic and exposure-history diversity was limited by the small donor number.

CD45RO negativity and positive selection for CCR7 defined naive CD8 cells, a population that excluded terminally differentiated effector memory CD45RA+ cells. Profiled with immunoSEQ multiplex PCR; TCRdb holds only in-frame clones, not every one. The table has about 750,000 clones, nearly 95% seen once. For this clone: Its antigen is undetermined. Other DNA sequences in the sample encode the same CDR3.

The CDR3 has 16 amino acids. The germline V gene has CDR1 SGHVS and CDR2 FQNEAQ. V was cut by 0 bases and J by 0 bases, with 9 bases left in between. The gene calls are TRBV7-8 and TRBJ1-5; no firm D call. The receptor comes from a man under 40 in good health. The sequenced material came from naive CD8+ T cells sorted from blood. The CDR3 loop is CASSLARRYSNQPQHF. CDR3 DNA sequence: TGTGCCAGCAGCTTAGCGCGCAGATATAGCAATCAGCCCCAGCATTTT.